The next 6 T cell receptor beta chains were all read from a single sample in a study of shared clonotypes between healthy human individuals. Sequencing used immunoSEQ multiplex PCR; TCRdb keeps in-frame clones, though not all of them. The repertoire consists of about 2.3 million clones, with around 92% occurring once and the leading ten covering 0.37%. Sequencing was done on a sample of naive CD4+ T cells from PBMCs. The subset: CD45RA+ positively selected. The origin of the receptors is a man between 18 and 29 years old in good health. Some clones in this sample may be carry-over from other donors' samples.

The V call is TRBV4-2, the J call TRBJ1-3; no firm D call. The CDR3 totals 17 residues. From germline, CDR1 is LGHNA and CDR2 YNFKEQ. V was clipped by 0 bases and J by 0 bases, with 12 bases between them. DNA for the CDR3: TGTGCCAGCAGCCAAGATCTCAGGCCCAACTCTGGAAACACCATATATTTT. Residues: CASSQDLRPNSGNTIYF.

A single count supports this clone. The V and J genes are TRBV30 and TRBJ2-3; 8 bases align to TRBD2. Germline V lookup: CDR1 GTSNPN, CDR2 SVGIG (reference sequence). This CDR3 region has 13 residues. V gave up 2 bases and J gave up 7 bases; unmatched junction bases: 5. The CDR3 is CAWSRAGGNTQYF. CDR3 DNA: TGTGCCTGGAGTAGGGCGGGAGGTAATACGCAGTATTTT.

The V and J genes are TRBV4-3 and TRBJ2-6; D may correspond to TRBD1 or TRBD2 (6 bases each). The V gene lost 1 base and the J gene lost 2 bases, with 15 bases spanning the gap. In germline, CDR1 is LGHNA, CDR2 YSLEER. This CDR3 region has 18 residues. The CDR3 DNA reads as TGCGCCAGCAGCCAAGTTAGTGGAGGGGGTACTGGGGCCAACGTCCTGACTTTC. This sequence encodes CASSQVSGGGTGANVLTF.

The rearrangement uses TRBV7-2 and TRBJ1-5; possibly TRBD1 for D (6 bases). The CDR3 has 14 residues. V was trimmed by 5 bases and J by 5 bases, leaving 13 bases between them. Germline CDR1 reads SGHTA; CDR2 reads FQGNSA. CDR3 residues: CASSLDRIDQPQHF. Written as DNA, the CDR3 is TGTGCCAGCAGCCTAGACAGGATTGATCAGCCCCAGCATTTT.

V is TRBV9 and J is TRBJ2-7; D gene uncertain. V gave up 4 bases and J gave up 4 bases, with 15 bases separating them. This CDR3 comprises 14 residues. Germline lookup yields CDR1 SGDLS and CDR2 YYNGEE. The CDR3 nucleotides read TGTGCCAGCAGCCCGGATCCATCTACGTACGAGCAGTACTTC. It codes for CASSPDPSTYEQYF.

Points on this clone: Different DNA sequences within this sample yield the same CDR3. The chain joins TRBV6-5 to TRBJ1-1; D is undetermined. Per the germline V gene, CDR1 is MNHEY and CDR2 is SVGAGI. The CDR3 sequence is 11 residues long. V lost 5 bases and J 1 base, leaving 2 bases between the germline ends. CDR3 coding DNA: TGTGCCAGCAGTACGAACACTGAAGCTTTCTTT. As protein: CASSTNTEAFF.